The T cell receptor (beta chain) described here comes from a study of spatial heterogeneity in lung cancer. CDR1 and CDR2 from the germline V gene are KGHSH and LQKENI. V lost 1 base and J lost 5, with 23 bases in between. The CDR3 runs 18 residues. Time point indicated: sample taken at primary tumor resection. The donors, roughly 70 patients with untreated early-stage non-small cell lung cancer, provided the samples. Sequencing was performed on whole RNA extracted from tumor and nontumor lung tissue, or from frozen PBMC, and the material was left unsorted. A single record per CDR3 protein comes from TCRdb applying MiXCR to the 5' RACE reads. The top ten clones hold roughly 45% of a sample with 40,000 to 45,000 distinct CDR3 sequences, about 6.8% of them seen once.

This chain joins TRBV18 and TRBJ1-1, with D perhaps matching TRBD1 (5 bases). The sequences come from PBMCs, collected at surgery. The receptor was derived from a female donor with early-stage non-small cell lung cancer. This CDR3 is CASSPQGGTLGAGTEAFF. The CDR3 nucleotides read TGTGCCAGCTCACCACAAGGTGGGACCCTCGGCGCGGGTACTGAAGCTTTCTTT.